The sequence of this T cell receptor (beta chain) was determined in a study of regulatory T cells in long-lasting Graves disease. To make TCR beta libraries, researchers used iRepertoire HTBI primers and Arm-PCR of CDR3 regions. TCRdb itself ran the multiplex PCR reads through MiXCR, one entry per CDR3 protein. The sample lists around 500,000 distinct CDR3 sequences, around 12% occurring once. Trimming took off 5 bases at V and 7 bases at J, with 17 bases between the two ends. The CDR3 loop spans 15 amino acids. Germline assignment: CDR1 MNHNS and CDR2 SASEGT. As for time point: newly diagnosed GD, antithyroid drugs for less than 3 months. There was RNA extracted from PBMCs, and the TCR library was made from it. This clonotype was observed many times. The sample also formed part of further work on T cells in Graves' hyperthyroidism and ophthalmopathy.

This chain links TRBV6-1 with TRBJ1-4, with D possibly matching TRBD1 (5 bases). The sequence was obtained from a woman younger than 45 with Graves disease. The starting material was peripheral blood mononuclear cells (PBMCs), obtained at new diagnosis, from a patient treated with antithyroid drugs. The CDR3 spells CASSRGSTPTEKLFF. CDR3 bases: TGTGCCAGCAGTCGGGGGAGTACCCCAACTGAAAAACTGTTTTTT.